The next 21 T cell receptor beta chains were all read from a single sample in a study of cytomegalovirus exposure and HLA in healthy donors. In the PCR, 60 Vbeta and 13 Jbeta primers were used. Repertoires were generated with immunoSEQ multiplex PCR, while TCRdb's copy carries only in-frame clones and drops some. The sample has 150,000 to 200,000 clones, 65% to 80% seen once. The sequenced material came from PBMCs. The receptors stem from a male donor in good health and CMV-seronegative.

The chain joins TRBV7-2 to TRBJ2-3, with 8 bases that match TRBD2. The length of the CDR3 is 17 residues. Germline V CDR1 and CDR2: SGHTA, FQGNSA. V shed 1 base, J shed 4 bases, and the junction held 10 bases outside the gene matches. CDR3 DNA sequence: TGTGCCAGCAGCTTAGATCCGGGACTAGTGGGTGCAGATACGCAGTATTTT. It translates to CASSLDPGLVGADTQYF.

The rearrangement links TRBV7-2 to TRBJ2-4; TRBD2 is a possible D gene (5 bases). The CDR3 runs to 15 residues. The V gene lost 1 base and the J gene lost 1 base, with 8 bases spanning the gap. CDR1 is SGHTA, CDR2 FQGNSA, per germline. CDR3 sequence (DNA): TGTGCCAGCAGCTTAGGAGGGCCGGCCAAAAACATTCAGTACTTC. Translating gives CASSLGGPAKNIQYF.

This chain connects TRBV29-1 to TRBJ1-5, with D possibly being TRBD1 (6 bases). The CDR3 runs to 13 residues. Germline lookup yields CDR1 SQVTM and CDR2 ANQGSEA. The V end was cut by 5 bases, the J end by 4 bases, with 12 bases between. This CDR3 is CSVMDSMNQPQHF. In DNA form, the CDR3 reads TGCAGCGTTATGGACAGTATGAATCAGCCCCAGCATTTT.

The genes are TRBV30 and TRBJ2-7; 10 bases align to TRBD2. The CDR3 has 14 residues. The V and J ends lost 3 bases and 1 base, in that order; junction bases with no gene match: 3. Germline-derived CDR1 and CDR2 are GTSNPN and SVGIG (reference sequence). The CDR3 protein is CAWRTSGQSYEQYF. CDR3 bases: TGTGCCTGGAGGACTAGCGGGCAATCCTACGAGCAGTACTTC.

The CDR3 protein is CASSLVGGTGELFF. CDR3 nucleotides: TGTGCCAGCAGCTTAGTCGGGGGCACCGGGGAGCTGTTTTTT. The rearrangement links TRBV7-9 to TRBJ2-2, with D perhaps matching TRBD2 (6 bases). Per the germline V gene, CDR1 is SEHNR and CDR2 is FQNEAQ (reference sequence). V was cut by 1 base and J by 4 bases, with 7 bases left in between. The CDR3 length is 14 residues.

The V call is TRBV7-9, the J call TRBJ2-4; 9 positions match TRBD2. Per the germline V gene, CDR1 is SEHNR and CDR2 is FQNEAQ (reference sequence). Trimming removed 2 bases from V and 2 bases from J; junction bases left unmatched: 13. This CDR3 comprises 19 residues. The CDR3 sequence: CASSLHHLAGPLSKNIQYF. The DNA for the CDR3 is TGTGCCAGCAGCTTACATCACCTAGCGGGGCCCCTTTCCAAAAACATTCAGTACTTC.

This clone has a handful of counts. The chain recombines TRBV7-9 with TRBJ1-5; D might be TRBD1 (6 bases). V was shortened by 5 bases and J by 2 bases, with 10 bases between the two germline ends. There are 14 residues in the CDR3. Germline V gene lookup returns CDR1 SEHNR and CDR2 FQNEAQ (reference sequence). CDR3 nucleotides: TGTGCCAGCAGCCAACAGGGTGGCAATCAGCCCCAGCATTTT. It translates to CASSQQGGNQPQHF.

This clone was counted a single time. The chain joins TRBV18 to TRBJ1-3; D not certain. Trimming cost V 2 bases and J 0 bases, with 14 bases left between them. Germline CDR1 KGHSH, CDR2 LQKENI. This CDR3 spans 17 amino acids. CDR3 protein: CASSPNGPVYSGNTIYF. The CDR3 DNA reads TGTGCCAGCTCACCAAATGGTCCGGTTTACTCTGGAAACACCATATATTTT.

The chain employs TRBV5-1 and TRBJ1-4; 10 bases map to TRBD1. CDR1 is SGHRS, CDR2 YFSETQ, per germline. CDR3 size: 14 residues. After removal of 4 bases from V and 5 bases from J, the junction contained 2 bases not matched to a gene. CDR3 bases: TGCGCCAGCAGCCCGGACAGGGGGAATGAAAAACTGTTTTTT. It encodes CASSPDRGNEKLFF.

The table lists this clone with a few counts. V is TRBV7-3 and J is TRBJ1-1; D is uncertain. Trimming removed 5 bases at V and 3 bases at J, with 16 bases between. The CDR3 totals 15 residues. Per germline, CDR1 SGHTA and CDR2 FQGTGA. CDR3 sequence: CASSQSGGLDTEAFF. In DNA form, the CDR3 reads TGTGCCAGCAGCCAAAGCGGAGGGTTGGACACTGAAGCTTTCTTT.

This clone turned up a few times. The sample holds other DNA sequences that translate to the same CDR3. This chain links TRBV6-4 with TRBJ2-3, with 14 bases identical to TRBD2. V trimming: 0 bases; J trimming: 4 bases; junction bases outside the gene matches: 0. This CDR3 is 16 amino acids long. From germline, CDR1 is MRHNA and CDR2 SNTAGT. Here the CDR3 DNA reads TGTGCCAGCAGTGACTCGACTAGCGGGGGGGCAGATACGCAGTATTTT. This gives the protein CASSDSTSGGADTQYF.

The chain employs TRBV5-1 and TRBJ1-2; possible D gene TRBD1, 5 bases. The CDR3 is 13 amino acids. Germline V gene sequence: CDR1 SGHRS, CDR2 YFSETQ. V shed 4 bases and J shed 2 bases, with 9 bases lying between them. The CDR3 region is CASSVGLNYGYTF. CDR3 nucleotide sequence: TGCGCCAGCAGCGTGGGACTGAACTATGGCTACACCTTC.

CDR3 amino acids: CASSPGGSGNTIYF. For the CDR3, the DNA is TGTGCCAGCAGCCCCGGGGGCTCTGGAAACACCATATATTTT. This sequence joins TRBV7-7 and TRBJ1-3; tentatively, D is TRBD1 (5 bases). From germline, CDR1 is SSHAT and CDR2 FNYEAQ (reference sequence). The CDR3 totals 14 residues. Trimming removed 5 bases from V and 0 bases from J, with 8 bases in between.

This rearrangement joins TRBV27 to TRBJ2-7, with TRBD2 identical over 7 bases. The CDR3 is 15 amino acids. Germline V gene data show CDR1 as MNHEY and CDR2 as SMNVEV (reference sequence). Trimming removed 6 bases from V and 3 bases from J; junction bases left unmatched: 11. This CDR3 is CASRSPGGKNYEQYF. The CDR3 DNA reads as TGTGCCAGCAGATCTCCGGGGGGTAAGAACTACGAGCAGTACTTC.

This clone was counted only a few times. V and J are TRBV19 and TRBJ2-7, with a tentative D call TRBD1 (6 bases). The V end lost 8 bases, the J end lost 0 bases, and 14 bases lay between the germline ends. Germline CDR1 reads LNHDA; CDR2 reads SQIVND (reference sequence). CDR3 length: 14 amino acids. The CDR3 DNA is TGTGCCAGTCATAAGACAGGAAACTCCTACGAGCAGTACTTC. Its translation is CASHKTGNSYEQYF.

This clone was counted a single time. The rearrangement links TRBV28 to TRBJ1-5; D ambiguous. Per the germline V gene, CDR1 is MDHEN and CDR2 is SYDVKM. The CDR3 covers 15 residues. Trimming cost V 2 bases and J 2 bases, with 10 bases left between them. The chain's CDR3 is CASSLEVLGNQPQHF. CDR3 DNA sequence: TGTGCCAGCAGTTTAGAGGTTTTGGGCAATCAGCCCCAGCATTTT.

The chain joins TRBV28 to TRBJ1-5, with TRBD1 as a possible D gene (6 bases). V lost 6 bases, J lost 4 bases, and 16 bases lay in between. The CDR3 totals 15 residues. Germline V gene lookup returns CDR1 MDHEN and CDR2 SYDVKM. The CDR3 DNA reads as TGTGCCAGCAGACGCCCCCCAGGGGCGAATCAGCCCCAGCATTTT. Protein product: CASRRPPGANQPQHF.

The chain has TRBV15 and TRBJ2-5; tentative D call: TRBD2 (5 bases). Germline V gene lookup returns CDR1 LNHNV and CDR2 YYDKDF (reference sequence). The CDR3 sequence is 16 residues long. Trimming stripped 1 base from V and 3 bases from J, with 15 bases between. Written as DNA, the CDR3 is TGTGCCACCAGCAGAGGGGAAAGCAGAGCGGAAGAGACCCAGTACTTC. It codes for CATSRGESRAEETQYF.

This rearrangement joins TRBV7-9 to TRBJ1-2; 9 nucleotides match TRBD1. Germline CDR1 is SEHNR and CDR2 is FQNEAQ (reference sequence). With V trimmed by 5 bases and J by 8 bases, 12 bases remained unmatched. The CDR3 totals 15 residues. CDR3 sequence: CASSPIEPGQGGYTF. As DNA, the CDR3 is TGTGCCAGCAGCCCGATAGAACCGGGACAGGGCGGCTACACCTTC.

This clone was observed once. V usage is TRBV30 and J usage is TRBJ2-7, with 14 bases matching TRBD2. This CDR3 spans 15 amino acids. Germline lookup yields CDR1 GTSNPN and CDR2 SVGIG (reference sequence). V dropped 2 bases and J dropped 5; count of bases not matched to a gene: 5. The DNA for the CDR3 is TGTGCCTGGAGTCCGGGGACTAGCGGGAGTGACGAGCAGTACTTC. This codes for CAWSPGTSGSDEQYF.

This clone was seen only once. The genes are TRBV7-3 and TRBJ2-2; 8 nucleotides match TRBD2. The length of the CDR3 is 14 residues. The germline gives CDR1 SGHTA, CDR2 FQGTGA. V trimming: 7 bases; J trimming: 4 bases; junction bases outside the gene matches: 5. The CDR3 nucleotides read TGTGCCAGCACCCGGGAGGGCTTCACCGGGGAGCTGTTTTTT. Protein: CASTREGFTGELFF. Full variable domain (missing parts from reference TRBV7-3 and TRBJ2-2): GAGVSQTPSNKVTEKGKYVELRCDPISGHTALYWYRQSLGQGPEFLIYFQGTGAADDSGLPNDRFFAVRPEGSVSTLKIQRTERGDSAVYLCASTREGFTGELFFGEGSRLTVL.